These 28 T cell receptor beta chains were all obtained from the same sample, sequenced in a study of shared clonotypes between healthy human individuals. CD8 cells regarded as naive lacked CD45RO, were positively chosen for CCR7, and omitted terminally differentiated effector memory CD45RA+ cells. Clones were sequenced by immunoSEQ multiplex PCR, and TCRdb holds only the in-frame ones, with some missing. The sample has roughly 2,000,000 clones, approximately 94% seen once. Sequenced sample: naive CD8+ T cells sorted from blood. The receptors here all came from a man aged 18 to 30 in good health.

The V gene is TRBV16, the J gene TRBJ1-1, with D unclear. CDR1 and CDR2 from the germline V gene are KGHSY and FQNENV. The CDR3 totals 12 residues. The V end was cut by 6 bases, the J end by 5 bases, with 10 bases between. The CDR3 bases are TGTGCCAGCAGTCGCCCTGGGACTGAAGCTTTCTTT. Amino acid sequence: CASSRPGTEAFF.

This clone was seen just once. The V gene is TRBV4-1, the J gene TRBJ2-1, with 9 bases aligning to TRBD2. The CDR3 loop spans 15 amino acids. V lost 5 bases to trimming and J lost 9 bases; unmatched junction nucleotides: 11. Germline CDR1 MGHRA, CDR2 YSYEKL. The CDR3 region is CASSAGTSHPSEQFF. CDR3 nucleotide sequence: TGCGCCAGCAGCGCCGGGACTAGCCACCCCAGTGAGCAGTTCTTC.

V is TRBV4-1 and J is TRBJ1-6; 10 bases align to TRBD1. From germline, CDR1 is MGHRA and CDR2 YSYEKL. V lost 3 bases and J lost 9; bases outside the gene matches: 5. The CDR3 is 15 residues long. CDR3 residues: CASSQTGTGVSPLHF. The CDR3 DNA sequence: TGCGCCAGCAGCCAGACCGGGACAGGGGTTTCACCCCTCCACTTT.

With respect to this clone: Other DNA sequences within the sample encode an identical CDR3. This rearrangement joins TRBV19 to TRBJ2-7; tentative D call: TRBD2 (6 bases). This CDR3 spans 14 amino acids. V gave up 5 bases and J gave up 0 bases, with 11 bases separating them. The germline V gene has CDR1 LNHDA and CDR2 SQIVND (reference sequence). DNA of the CDR3: TGTGCCAGTAGTCATGCGGGGTCCTCCTACGAGCAGTACTTC. As protein: CASSHAGSSYEQYF.

V and J are TRBV27 and TRBJ1-2; no clear D gene. Germline V gives CDR1 MNHEY, CDR2 SMNVEV (reference sequence). Trimming pared 8 bases from V and 5 bases from J, leaving 12 bases between. There are 12 residues in the CDR3. DNA of the CDR3: TGTGCCAGCCTGGACGGACTATATGGCTACACCTTC. It translates to CASLDGLYGYTF.

Comments on this clone: This sample also contains other DNA sequences that code for the same CDR3. The chain links TRBV5-6 to TRBJ2-5; possibly TRBD1 for D (5 bases). Trimming shortened V by 2 bases and J by 2 bases, and 10 bases separated the two germline ends. Per the germline V gene, CDR1 is SGHDT and CDR2 is YYEEEE. The CDR3 loop spans 14 amino acids. The DNA of the CDR3 is TGTGCCAGCAGCTTTGGAACAGGTCAAGAGACCCAGTACTTC. Translating gives CASSFGTGQETQYF.

The CDR3 region has the DNA TGCGCCAGCAGCCAAGGTTTAGTAGAGACCCAGTACTTC. Protein: CASSQGLVETQYF. The chain uses TRBV4-3 and TRBJ2-5; D is undetermined. The CDR3 spans 13 residues. Trimming stripped 1 base from V and 4 bases from J, with 7 bases between. The germline V gene encodes CDR1 LGHNA and CDR2 YSLEER.

The genes are TRBV5-4 and TRBJ2-3; tentatively, D is TRBD2 (5 bases). Germline CDR1 is SGHNT and CDR2 is YYREEE (reference sequence). V lost 4 bases, J lost 5 bases, and 11 bases lay in between. The CDR3 length is 13 residues. The CDR3 sequence: CASSLDFLDTQYF. CDR3 nucleotides: TGTGCCAGCAGCCTGGACTTTTTAGATACGCAGTATTTT.

The DNA of the CDR3 is TGCGCCAGCAGCCAAGTAGGCGACTTAAAGGGAGAGCAGTACTTC. It codes for CASSQVGDLKGEQYF. The chain uses TRBV4-1 and TRBJ2-7; D not certain. Trimming pared 1 base from V and 7 bases from J, leaving 17 bases between. CDR3 length: 15 amino acids. CDR1 MGHRA and CDR2 YSYEKL come from the germline V gene.

This chain joins TRBV9 and TRBJ2-7; 14 positions match TRBD2. Losses at the gene ends were 4 bases for V and 5 bases for J; bases not matched to a gene: 8. The CDR3 is 16 residues long. The germline V gene encodes CDR1 SGDLS and CDR2 YYNGEE. The CDR3 is CASSLGTSGSLDEQYF. Here the CDR3 DNA reads TGTGCCAGCAGCCTAGGGACTAGCGGGAGCCTTGACGAGCAGTACTTC.

J is TRBJ2-5 and V is TRBV5-3, with 9 bases identical to TRBD1. TRBV5-3 is designated an ORF whose function remains uncertain. The V segment lost 5 bases and the J segment 1 base; nucleotides outside the gene matches: 12. The CDR3 is made up of 17 amino acids. This chain's CDR3 is CARSFYRDRAPQETQYF. The DNA of the CDR3 is TGTGCCAGAAGTTTCTACCGGGACAGGGCGCCCCAAGAGACCCAGTACTTC.

The chain recombines TRBV30 with TRBJ2-1, with TRBD1 matching over 8 bases. The junction had 3 bases not matched to a gene; V was cut back by 2 bases and J by 6 bases. The CDR3 consists of 13 residues. Looked up from germline, CDR1 is GTSNPN and CDR2 is SVGIG (reference sequence). CDR3 in amino acids: CAWSSTGGNEQFF. The CDR3 DNA reads as TGTGCCTGGAGTAGCACAGGGGGCAATGAGCAGTTCTTC.

Only one count was recorded for this clone. V and J are TRBV9 and TRBJ1-2, with TRBD1 matching 10 bases. This CDR3 region has 16 residues. After removal of 0 bases from V and 6 bases from J, the junction contained 8 bases not matched to a gene. CDR1 and CDR2 from the germline V gene are SGDLS and YYNGEE. The CDR3 spells CASSVAGGQGRNGYTF. CDR3 nucleotide sequence: TGTGCCAGCAGCGTAGCTGGGGGACAGGGGAGAAATGGCTACACCTTC.

This chain links TRBV7-6 with TRBJ2-1; D call uncertain. The CDR3 is 13 residues long. Trimming left V 3 bases short and J 5 bases short, with 8 bases between. CDR1 and CDR2 from the germline V gene are SGHVS and FNYEAQ. In DNA, the CDR3 is TGTGCCAGCAGCTTGGACGGACACAATGAGCAGTTCTTC. Translation gives CASSLDGHNEQFF.

V gene TRBV6-5 combines with J gene TRBJ1-1; possible D gene TRBD1, 5 bases. CDR1 and CDR2 from the germline V gene are MNHEY and SVGAGI. The ends were cut back, 10 bases at V and 4 bases at J, with 16 bases in the middle. CDR3 length equals 13 residues. CDR3 residues: CATSEAGSTEAFF. For the CDR3, the DNA is TGTGCCACCTCCGAGGCAGGGAGCACTGAAGCTTTCTTT.

The genes are TRBV27 and TRBJ2-1, with D possibly matching TRBD1 (5 bases). Germline V gene sequence: CDR1 MNHEY, CDR2 SMNVEV (reference sequence). This CDR3 has 14 residues. The V and J ends lost 3 bases and 3 bases respectively, with 9 bases between them. This chain's CDR3 is CASSFGRVYNEQFF. The CDR3, as DNA: TGTGCCAGCAGTTTTGGCAGGGTCTACAATGAGCAGTTCTTC.

The CDR3 nucleotides read TGTGCCAGCAGTTTTGGAAGTCCCTACAATGAGCAGTTCTTC. Its translation: CASSFGSPYNEQFF. The rearrangement uses TRBV27 and TRBJ2-1; D ambiguous. Per germline, CDR1 MNHEY and CDR2 SMNVEV (reference sequence). The ends were cut back, 3 bases at V and 2 bases at J, with 8 bases in the middle. CDR3 size: 14 residues.

J is TRBJ2-3 and V is TRBV9, with 9 bases matching TRBD2. CDR1 and CDR2 from the germline V gene are SGDLS and YYNGEE. The CDR3 has 16 amino acids. After removal of 7 bases from V and 8 bases from J, the junction contained 17 bases not matched to a gene. CDR3 protein: CASGLAGRPTDGTQYF. The CDR3 DNA follows: TGTGCCAGCGGGCTAGCGGGACGTCCCACAGATGGTACGCAGTATTTT.

This chain uses TRBV9 with TRBJ2-1, with 7 positions matching TRBD2. V lost 4 bases to trimming and J lost 5 bases; unmatched junction nucleotides: 9. The V gene's germline CDR1 is SGDLS and CDR2 YYNGEE. The CDR3 runs to 15 residues. The CDR3 nucleotides are TGTGCCAGCAGCTCTCTCGGGACTAATGACAATGAGCAGTTCTTC. Protein: CASSSLGTNDNEQFF.

The rearrangement joins TRBV7-2 to TRBJ2-7; D gene uncertain. Germline V gene sequence: CDR1 SGHTA, CDR2 FQGNSA. Between the trimmed V and J ends, which lost 5 bases and 8 bases, there was a span of 19 bases. The CDR3 contains 14 residues. This chain's CDR3 is CASSPESEVLKQYF. The CDR3 nucleotides are TGTGCCAGCAGCCCTGAGAGTGAGGTACTGAAGCAGTACTTC.

The CDR3 nucleotides are TGCGCCAGCAGCCAATGGGAGGGAGGAAACACCGGGGAGCTGTTTTTT. Protein sequence: CASSQWEGGNTGELFF. The gene calls are TRBV4-1 and TRBJ2-2; 7 nucleotides line up with TRBD2. Germline V gives CDR1 MGHRA, CDR2 YSYEKL. The CDR3 totals 16 residues. The trim removed 2 bases at V and 2 bases at J, leaving 5 bases unmatched.

The J gene is TRBJ2-2, the V gene TRBV28; TRBD1 is a possible D gene (7 bases). CDR3 length: 15 amino acids. Trimming left V 4 bases short and J 7 bases short, with 16 bases between. CDR1 is MDHEN, CDR2 SYDVKM, per germline. CDR3 in DNA: TGTGCCAGCAGTTCGGGCAGGGGGAGGATCGGGGAGCTGTTTTTT. Residues: CASSSGRGRIGELFF.

V gene TRBV5-5 combines with J gene TRBJ1-2; D may be TRBD1 (6 bases). Looked up from germline, CDR1 is SGHKS and CDR2 is YYEKEE (reference sequence). Trimming stripped 8 bases from V and 3 bases from J, with 14 bases between. The CDR3 is 13 residues long. This CDR3 is CAREPGEDYGYTF. The CDR3 region has the DNA TGTGCCAGGGAACCAGGGGAAGACTATGGCTACACCTTC. The entire variable domain, with the rest obtained from reference TRBV5-5 and TRBJ1-2, is as follows: DAGVTQSPTHLIKTRGQQVTLRCSPISGHKSVSWYQQVLGQGPQFIFQYYEKEERGRGNFPDRFSARQFPNYSSELNVNALLLGDSALYLCAREPGEDYGYTFGSGTRLTVV.

The chain combines TRBV11-2 with TRBJ2-5; D could derive from TRBD1 or TRBD2 (5 bases each). Trimming took 3 bases from V and 1 from J, leaving 9 bases between them. The germline gives CDR1 SGHAT, CDR2 FQNNGV. The CDR3 contains 14 residues. DNA for the CDR3: TGTGCCAGCAGCTTGCGAGGGGTCCAAGAGACCCAGTACTTC. It translates to CASSLRGVQETQYF.

As regards this clone: This CDR3 is also generated by other DNA sequences in the sample. The chain is built from TRBV19 and TRBJ2-7; 10 bases match TRBD1. The CDR3 length is 15 residues. CDR1 and CDR2 (germline): LNHDA, SQIVND (reference sequence). Losses at the gene ends were 3 bases for V and 2 bases for J; bases not matched to a gene: 4. CDR3: CASSIAGQGTYEQYF. CDR3 nucleotides: TGTGCCAGTAGTATTGCGGGACAGGGGACCTACGAGCAGTACTTC.

The chain has TRBV6-1 and TRBJ2-7; TRBD1 aligns across 7 bases. This CDR3 has 15 residues. Germline V gene sequence: CDR1 MNHNS, CDR2 SASEGT. Losses at the gene ends were 5 bases for V and 6 bases for J; bases not matched to a gene: 13. This chain's CDR3 is CASSSYRGKSAEQYF. For the CDR3, the DNA is TGTGCCAGCAGTTCGTACAGGGGAAAGTCGGCCGAGCAGTACTTC.

The chain is built from TRBV30 and TRBJ2-5; 8 bases match TRBD2. CDR1 is GTSNPN and CDR2 is SVGIG in the germline V gene (reference sequence). The V gene end was trimmed by 0 bases and the J gene end by 5 bases; junction bases not matched to a gene: 8. CDR3 length: 15 residues. CDR3 DNA: TGTGCCTGGAGTGTCACGGGCGGGGGGCAGGAGACCCAGTACTTC. It is translated as CAWSVTGGGQETQYF.

V and J are TRBV4-1 and TRBJ2-7; TRBD2 aligns across 14 bases. Germline values: CDR1 MGHRA, CDR2 YSYEKL. Trimming took 3 bases from V and 2 from J; bases not matched to a gene: 3. There are 16 residues in the CDR3. This CDR3 is CASSHPTSGGAYEQYF. CDR3 nucleotides: TGCGCCAGCAGCCATCCGACTAGCGGGGGGGCCTACGAGCAGTACTTC.